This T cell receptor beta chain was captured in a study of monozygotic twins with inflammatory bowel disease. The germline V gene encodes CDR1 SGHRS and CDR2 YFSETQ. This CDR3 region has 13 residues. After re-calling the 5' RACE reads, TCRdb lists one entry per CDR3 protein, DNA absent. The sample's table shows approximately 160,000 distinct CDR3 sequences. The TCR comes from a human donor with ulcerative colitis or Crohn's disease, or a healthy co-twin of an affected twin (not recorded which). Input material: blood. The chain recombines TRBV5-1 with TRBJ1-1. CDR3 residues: CASSKTANTEAFF.